This T cell receptor beta chain was retrieved from a study of read filtering for tumor transcriptome and immune sequencing. Study information: The cohort had some 16 men and about 15 women aged roughly 45 to 90, mean roughly 65 years. Per sample, TCR-region reads ranged about 3.5 to 11 million by IR-seq, about 80 to 1,400 by RNA-seq. Study findings and constraints: Correlation between methods rose after single-read clonotypes were removed. Sorted CD138-negative bone marrow cells were not purified T cells.

This clonotype was seen repeatedly, ten times or more. Its matching antigen is unknown. A read error may produce the germline difference seen at one junction end. This library used about 400 ng RNA and molecular barcoded adaptors spanning alpha/delta and beta/gamma chains. TCRdb re-called the reads with MiXCR, one entry per CDR3 protein. The repertoire includes 100,000 to 150,000 distinct CDR3 sequences, over 10% of them detected once, and approximately 10% sits in the top ten. CDR3 length: 16 residues. CDR1 and CDR2 (germline): MDHEN, SYDVKM. Input material: a population of CD138-negative cells sorted from bone marrow. This sequence originates from a donor aged 40 or older with multiple myeloma. The genes are TRBV28 and TRBJ1-5; D perhaps matches TRBD1 (5 bases). The CDR3 DNA follows: TGTGCCAGCACTCGACCAAGTGGGGGAGTCAATCGGCCCCAGCATTTT. It yields the protein CASTRPSGGVNRPQHF.